The 27 T cell receptor beta chains reported below all come from one sample, sequenced in a study of shared clonotypes between healthy human individuals (TCRdb year 2020). Receptor libraries were prepared by the immunoSEQ multiplex PCR assay. TCRdb retrieved this table from immuneACCESS and kept in-frame rearrangements only. Not all clones are present; in checked studies, unresolved V genes account for under half, and no reason is known for the remainder. In all, the sample holds 2 million to 2.5 million clones, and just over 90% of those were seen once. The leading ten clones occupy 0.35% to 0.5% of the sample. Sequencing used naive CD4+ T cells from PBMCs. Reading the label with the study, this specimen's cell subset or site is: CD45RA+ positively selected. Receptors were obtained from a man aged 18-30 years in good health. Some clones in this sample may be carry-over from other donors' samples.

The chain links TRBV7-2 to TRBJ2-7, with 9 bases identical to TRBD2. The V and J ends lost 5 bases and 2 bases, in that order; junction bases with no gene match: 7. The germline CDR1 and CDR2 sequences are SGHTA and FQGNSA. CDR3 length equals 15 residues. The CDR3 nucleotides are TGTGCCAGCAGCCCTACTAGCGGGCGTACCTACGAGCAGTACTTC. This encodes CASSPTSGRTYEQYF. The whole variable domain, remainder taken from reference TRBV7-2 and TRBJ2-7, is GAGVSQSPSNKVTEKGKDVELRCDPISGHTALYWYRQSLGQGLEFLIYFQGNSAPDKSGLPSDRFSAERTGGSVSTLTIQRTQQEDSAVYLCASSPTSGRTYEQYFGPGTRLTVT.

This chain uses TRBV28 with TRBJ2-2; 12 bases fit TRBD2. Trimming cost V 5 bases and J 3 bases; bases outside gene matches: 10. The CDR3 has 18 residues. Germline lookup yields CDR1 MDHEN and CDR2 SYDVKM. CDR3 nucleotide sequence: TGTGCCAGCAGTCTTTCTATTGGACTAGCGGGATACACCGGGGAGCTGTTTTTT. It translates to CASSLSIGLAGYTGELFF. The variable domain in full, with the rest retrieved from reference TRBV28 and TRBJ2-2, is DVKVTQSSRYLVKRTGEKVFLECVQDMDHENMFWYRQDPGLGLRLIYFSYDVKMKEKGDIPEGYSVSREKKERFSLILESASTNQTSMYLCASSLSIGLAGYTGELFFGEGSRLTVL.

This clone was found a few times. The V gene is TRBV5-1, the J gene TRBJ1-1; unclear D gene. This CDR3 is 15 amino acids long. Germline lookup yields CDR1 SGHRS and CDR2 YFSETQ. V was clipped by 4 bases and J by 3 bases, with 16 bases between them. This CDR3 is CASSALTPGDTEAFF. The CDR3 DNA is TGCGCCAGCAGCGCTCTGACACCCGGGGACACTGAAGCTTTCTTT.

The chain carries TRBV5-1 and TRBJ2-2; 9 bases align to TRBD2. Trimming removed 7 bases from V and 4 bases from J; junction bases left unmatched: 5. CDR3 length equals 14 residues. Germline V gives CDR1 SGHRS, CDR2 YFSETQ. In DNA, the CDR3 is TGCGCCAGCGGTAGCGGGAGCGGCACCGGGGAGCTGTTTTTT. Translated, it gives CASGSGSGTGELFF.

This chain links TRBV6-1 with TRBJ2-1, with 10 bases matching TRBD2. Germline values: CDR1 MNHNS, CDR2 SASEGT. This CDR3 contains 14 residues. The ends lost 7 bases at V and 6 bases at J; junction bases unmatched: 6. The CDR3 sequence is CASTWTSGINEQFF. CDR3 nucleotide sequence: TGTGCCAGCACTTGGACTAGCGGTATCAATGAGCAGTTCTTC.

The DNA for the CDR3 is TGTGCCAGTATTGATCGGAGCTCCTACAATGAGCAGTTCTTC. Protein product: CASIDRSSYNEQFF. The chain uses TRBV19 and TRBJ2-1; D is uncertain. Germline V gene data show CDR1 as LNHDA and CDR2 as SQIVND (reference sequence). The germline V and J ends were trimmed by 7 bases and 0 bases, with 10 bases remaining between them. CDR3 size: 14 residues.

The rearrangement uses TRBV6-1 and TRBJ2-4, with 8 positions matching TRBD1. Losses at the gene ends were 2 bases for V and 16 bases for J; bases not matched to a gene: 4. The CDR3 covers 11 residues. Germline assignment: CDR1 MNHNS and CDR2 SASEGT. The DNA of the CDR3 is TGTGCCAGCAGTGAACTGGACAGGGTCTACTTC. It specifies CASSELDRVYF.

In regard to this clone: This sample includes further DNA sequences coding for the same CDR3. This chain links TRBV5-1 with TRBJ2-5; maybe TRBD2 (6 bases). The V end was cut by 4 bases, the J end by 2 bases, with 12 bases between. The CDR3 length is 14 residues. The germline V gene encodes CDR1 SGHRS and CDR2 YFSETQ. The chain's CDR3 is CASSRGRGQETQYF. For the CDR3, the DNA is TGCGCCAGCAGCCGCGGACGGGGGCAAGAGACCCAGTACTTC.

V and J are TRBV29-1 and TRBJ2-2, with D perhaps matching TRBD1 (6 bases). Germline-derived CDR1 and CDR2 are SQVTM and ANQGSEA. Trimming pared 6 bases from V and 3 bases from J, leaving 20 bases between. This CDR3 is 16 amino acids long. CDR3 loop: CSVKKPGQSDTGELFF. The CDR3 region has the DNA TGCAGCGTAAAAAAACCCGGACAGTCGGACACCGGGGAGCTGTTTTTT.

The chain employs TRBV7-9 and TRBJ2-7; 7 bases fit TRBD1. The V and J ends lost 5 bases and 3 bases, in that order; junction bases with no gene match: 7. The CDR3 extends over 14 amino acids. Germline V gene lookup returns CDR1 SEHNR and CDR2 FQNEAQ (reference sequence). CDR3 sequence: CASSRDSQLYEQYF. The CDR3 region has the DNA TGTGCCAGCAGCCGGGACAGCCAACTCTACGAGCAGTACTTC. Full variable domain (rest looked up from reference TRBV7-9 and TRBJ2-7): DTGVSQNPRHKITKRGQNVTFRCDPISEHNRLYWYRQTLGQGPEFLTYFQNEAQLEKSRLLSDRFSAERPKGSFSTLEIQRTEQGDSAMYLCASSRDSQLYEQYFGPGTRLTVT.

The chain links TRBV25-1 to TRBJ2-7; 8 bases match TRBD1. The ends lost 2 bases at V and 4 bases at J; junction bases unmatched: 7. The CDR3 extends over 15 amino acids. The V gene's germline CDR1 is MGHDK and CDR2 SYGVNS. The DNA of the CDR3 is TGTGCCAGCAGTGAACCCGGACAGGGCGTTTACGAGCAGTACTTC. The encoded protein is CASSEPGQGVYEQYF.

The CDR3: CASSYMPGGYGYTF. The CDR3 nucleotides are TGTGCCAGCAGTTATATGCCCGGAGGCTATGGCTACACCTTC. The chain has TRBV6-5 and TRBJ1-2; D unresolved. Germline CDR1 reads MNHEY; CDR2 reads SVGAGI. Trimming took 3 bases from V and 4 from J, leaving 12 bases between them. The CDR3 length is 14 residues.

About this clone: This specimen includes other DNA sequences encoding the same CDR3. The V gene is TRBV7-3, the J gene TRBJ1-1, with D unresolved. The CDR3 has 13 amino acids. Per the germline V gene, CDR1 is SGHTA and CDR2 is FQGTGA. The germline V and J ends were trimmed by 2 bases and 4 bases, with 8 bases remaining between them. The CDR3 DNA reads as TGTGCCAGCAGCTTACTCGTTGGCACTGAAGCTTTCTTT. Translated: CASSLLVGTEAFF.

The rearrangement uses TRBV30 and TRBJ1-3, with unresolved D. Germline CDR1 reads GTSNPN; CDR2 reads SVGIG (reference sequence). The CDR3 length is 16 residues. Between the trimmed V and J ends, which lost 2 bases and 3 bases, there was a span of 17 bases. The CDR3 loop reads CAWSSHGMGYGNTIYF. The CDR3 region has the DNA TGTGCCTGGAGTTCGCATGGGATGGGGTATGGAAACACCATATATTTT.

The chain uses TRBV28 and TRBJ2-3; 10 positions agree with TRBD2. This CDR3 is built from 17 residues. Germline loops: CDR1 MDHEN, CDR2 SYDVKM. With 5 bases clipped from V and 4 bases from J, the junction kept 12 bases outside the gene matches. The CDR3 loop reads CASSPSGLAVRADTQYF. The DNA for the CDR3 is TGTGCCAGCAGTCCTAGCGGACTAGCGGTCCGGGCAGATACGCAGTATTTT.

This chain joins TRBV27 and TRBJ1-5; 7 nucleotides agree with TRBD1. The CDR3 spans 18 residues. With V trimmed by 4 bases and J by 0 bases, 12 bases remained unmatched. Germline assignment: CDR1 MNHEY and CDR2 SMNVEV (reference sequence). CDR3 nucleotides: TGTGCCAGCAGTTCCAACCCACCGGGACAGCTTAGCAATCAGCCCCAGCATTTT. Protein product: CASSSNPPGQLSNQPQHF.

The V call is TRBV10-3, the J call TRBJ1-2; 9 bases fit TRBD1. The V segment lost 4 bases and the J segment 8 bases; nucleotides outside the gene matches: 2. The germline V gene has CDR1 ENHRY and CDR2 SYGVKD. The CDR3 spans 12 residues. The DNA for the CDR3 is TGTGCCATCAGTGGGGACAGGGAGGGCTACACCTTC. This translates into CAISGDREGYTF.

The chain combines TRBV6-5 with TRBJ2-1; a weak D match, TRBD2 (5 bases). In germline, CDR1 is MNHEY, CDR2 SVGAGI. CDR3 size: 14 residues. V shed 0 bases and J shed 6 bases, with 9 bases lying between them. Here the CDR3 DNA reads TGTGCCAGCAGTTACTCGCGAGGGAGCAATGAGCAGTTCTTC. Translation: CASSYSRGSNEQFF.

This sequence joins TRBV2 and TRBJ2-1; TRBD2 aligns across 12 bases. The CDR3 is made up of 14 amino acids. With 5 bases clipped from V and 8 bases from J, the junction kept 4 bases outside the gene matches. The germline gives CDR1 SNHLY, CDR2 FYNNEI. CDR3 DNA sequence: TGTGCCAGCAGTCGGACTAGCGGGGCGGATGAGCAGTTCTTC. It is translated as CASSRTSGADEQFF. Supplemented by reference TRBV2 and TRBJ2-1, the full variable domain reads EPEVTQTPSHQVTQMGQEVILRCVPISNHLYFYWYRQILGQKVEFLVSFYNNEISEKSEIFDDQFSVERPDGSNFTLKIRSTKLEDSAMYFCASSRTSGADEQFFGPGTRLTVL.

The genes are TRBV4-3 and TRBJ2-1, with 13 bases identical to TRBD2. CDR1 and CDR2 (germline): LGHNA, YSLEER. CDR3 size: 16 residues. V trimming: 3 bases; J trimming: 4 bases; junction bases outside the gene matches: 3. The CDR3 DNA is TGCGCCAGCAGCCAGATGACTAGCGGGAGGTACAATGAGCAGTTCTTC. Protein: CASSQMTSGRYNEQFF.

This clone was recorded only once. This chain links TRBV11-3 with TRBJ2-7; a possible D gene is TRBD2 (5 bases). V shed 5 bases and J shed 2 bases, with 16 bases lying between them. CDR1 SGHNT and CDR2 YENEEA come from the germline V gene. This CDR3 comprises 15 residues. The CDR3 DNA reads TGTGCCAGCAGCCCGGGCGGGCAGGAAGCCTACGAGCAGTACTTC. It specifies CASSPGGQEAYEQYF.

The J gene is TRBJ2-1, the V gene TRBV5-1; D may be TRBD2 (5 bases). This CDR3 region has 14 residues. V dropped 0 bases and J dropped 6 bases, with 10 bases sitting between them. Germline lookup yields CDR1 SGHRS and CDR2 YFSETQ. The CDR3 loop reads CASSLASSGNEQFF. The CDR3 DNA reads as TGCGCCAGCAGCTTGGCCTCCAGCGGCAATGAGCAGTTCTTC.

J is TRBJ1-3 and V is TRBV28, with TRBD1 identical over 10 bases. V trimming: 4 bases; J trimming: 3 bases; junction bases outside the gene matches: 3. Germline assignment: CDR1 MDHEN and CDR2 SYDVKM. The CDR3 totals 15 residues. CDR3 nucleotide sequence: TGTGCCAGCAGTTCCCGGACAGGGGGTGGAAACACCATATATTTT. This translates into CASSSRTGGGNTIYF. Variable domain in full (rest from reference TRBV28 and TRBJ1-3): DVKVTQSSRYLVKRTGEKVFLECVQDMDHENMFWYRQDPGLGLRLIYFSYDVKMKEKGDIPEGYSVSREKKERFSLILESASTNQTSMYLCASSSRTGGGNTIYFGEGSWLTVV.

The chain is built from TRBV10-3 and TRBJ2-2; TRBD1 matches 7 bases. The CDR3 runs to 15 residues. Germline trimming cut 3 bases from V and 6 bases from J; bases unmatched to any gene: 7. Germline lookup yields CDR1 ENHRY and CDR2 SYGVKD. The CDR3 loop reads CAISDPDRRSGELFF. In DNA form, the CDR3 reads TGTGCCATCAGTGACCCGGACAGGCGCTCCGGGGAGCTGTTTTTT.

This clone is a singleton in its sample. J is TRBJ2-7 and V is TRBV28; 10 bases align to TRBD2. This CDR3 has 14 residues. Germline V lookup: CDR1 MDHEN, CDR2 SYDVKM. Trimming took 5 bases from V and 5 from J; bases not matched to a gene: 6. CDR3 residues: CASSPAGGWHEQYF. CDR3 nucleotides: TGTGCCAGCAGTCCAGCGGGAGGGTGGCACGAGCAGTACTTC.

Notes on this clone: Other nucleotide sequences from this sample produce the same CDR3. The rearrangement uses TRBV18 and TRBJ2-2, with 14 bases matching TRBD2. Germline-derived CDR1 and CDR2 are KGHSH and LQKENI. V lost 3 bases to trimming and J lost 6 bases; unmatched junction nucleotides: 3. This CDR3 has 16 amino acids. The CDR3 sequence is CASSPGLAGVAGELFF. The CDR3, as DNA: TGTGCCAGCTCACCGGGACTAGCGGGAGTTGCCGGGGAGCTGTTTTTT.

The chain employs TRBV5-4 and TRBJ2-5; D tentatively reads TRBD1 or TRBD2 (6 bases each). The V end lost 1 base, the J end lost 5 bases, and 15 bases lay between the germline ends. In germline, CDR1 is SGHNT, CDR2 YYREEE (reference sequence). The CDR3 contains 15 residues. The CDR3 DNA reads as TGTGCCAGCAGCTTGTATTCGGGGGCGCAGGAGACCCAGTACTTC. Protein sequence: CASSLYSGAQETQYF. Looking up the rest from reference TRBV5-4 and TRBJ2-5 gives the full variable domain: ETGVTQSPTHLIKTRGQQVTLRCSSQSGHNTVSWYQQALGQGPQFIFQYYREEENGRGNFPPRFSGLQFPNYSSELNVNALELDDSALYLCASSLYSGAQETQYFGPGTRLLVL.